A selection of T cell receptor beta chains follows, all from one sample in a study of beta chain features in type 1 diabetes. Profiled with immunoSEQ multiplex PCR; TCRdb holds only in-frame clones, not every one. The sample has hundreds of thousands of clones; roughly 15% are singletons. Specimen: naive CD4+ T cells from blood. These receptors were obtained from a man aged 18 to 30 in good health. Each CDR3 is given with its conserved first and last residue.

j_call v_call cdr3_aa
TRBJ1-3 TRBV2 CASSDPGTGARYTIYF
TRBJ1-1 TRBV29-1 CSALTMNTEAFF
TRBJ2-2 TRBV20-1 CSARNTGELFF
TRBJ2-5 TRBV14 CASSQVDGGTQYF
TRBJ2-7 TRBV6-5 CASSGYRGAYEQYF
TRBJ2-3 TRBV9 CASATGGVDTQYF
TRBJ2-7 TRBV5-4 CASSPDRLRQYF
TRBJ2-1 TRBV14 CATTVGGRLYNEQFF
TRBJ2-3 TRBV11-2 CASSLRSDGTDTQYF
TRBJ2-3 TRBV5-1 CASSLGAHGRTDTQYF
TRBJ2-6 TRBV5-6 CASRVRASGANVLTF
TRBJ2-5 TRBV9 CASSVEARPATQYF
TRBJ2-1 TRBV9 CASSVRTSGIYNEQFF
TRBJ2-3 TRBV7-2 CASSQDRGQDTQYF
TRBJ2-7 TRBV13 CASSSYRGSYEQYF
TRBJ2-7 TRBV10-3 CAISEWQGTYEQYF
TRBJ2-2 TRBV7-2 CASSLFGQAVTGELFF
TRBJ1-4 TRBV15 CATARGFNEKLFF
TRBJ1-2 TRBV15 CATSRVTGTATSNYGYTF
TRBJ2-3 TRBV7-2 CASSLGQGITDTQYF
TRBJ2-5 TRBV13 CASSLTTGTVQTQYF
TRBJ2-3 TRBV19 CASRGAGRQALDTQYF
TRBJ2-3 TRBV7-2 CASSDRATDTQYF
TRBJ2-5 TRBV15 CATSRDGGRGETQYF
TRBJ2-5 TRBV2 CASSYTGETQYF
TRBJ2-7 TRBV7-2 CASSYSSGYEQYF